The entry below gives a single T cell receptor beta chain sequence along with its context. The source of the sample is a study of T cell responses to AZD1222 COVID-19 vaccine. Germline-derived CDR1 and CDR2 are ENHRY and SYGVKD. The CDR3 is made up of 14 amino acids. V was clipped by 5 bases and J by 4 bases, with 11 bases between them. Some clones are missing from TCRdb's copy, which holds only in-frame ones; the method was immunoSEQ multiplex PCR. Among about 180,000 clones listed, roughly 91% were seen once. The V gene is TRBV10-3, the J gene TRBJ2-2; D might be TRBD1 or TRBD2, each matching 5 bases. Material: peripheral blood, obtained 28 days after the second AZD1222 dose. The receptor comes from an adult who received the AZD1222 COVID-19 vaccine. The CDR3 DNA follows: TGTGCCATCAGTCTAACAGGAGGCACCGGGGAGCTGTTTTTT. This translates into CAISLTGGTGELFF.